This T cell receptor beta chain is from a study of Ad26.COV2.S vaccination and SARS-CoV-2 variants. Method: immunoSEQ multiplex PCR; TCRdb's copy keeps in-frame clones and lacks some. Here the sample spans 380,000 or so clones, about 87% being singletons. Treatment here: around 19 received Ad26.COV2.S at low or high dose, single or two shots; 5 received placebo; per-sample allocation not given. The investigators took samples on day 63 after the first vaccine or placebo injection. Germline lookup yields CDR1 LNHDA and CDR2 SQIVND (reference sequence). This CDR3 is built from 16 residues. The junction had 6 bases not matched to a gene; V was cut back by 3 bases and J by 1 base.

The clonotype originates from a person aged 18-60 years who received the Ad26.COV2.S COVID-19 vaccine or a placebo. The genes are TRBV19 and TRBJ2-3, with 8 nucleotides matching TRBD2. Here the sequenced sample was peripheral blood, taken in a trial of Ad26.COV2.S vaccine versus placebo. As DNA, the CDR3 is TGTGCCAGTAGTATGCTCACTAGCGGCCGCACAGATACGCAGTATTTT. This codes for CASSMLTSGRTDTQYF.